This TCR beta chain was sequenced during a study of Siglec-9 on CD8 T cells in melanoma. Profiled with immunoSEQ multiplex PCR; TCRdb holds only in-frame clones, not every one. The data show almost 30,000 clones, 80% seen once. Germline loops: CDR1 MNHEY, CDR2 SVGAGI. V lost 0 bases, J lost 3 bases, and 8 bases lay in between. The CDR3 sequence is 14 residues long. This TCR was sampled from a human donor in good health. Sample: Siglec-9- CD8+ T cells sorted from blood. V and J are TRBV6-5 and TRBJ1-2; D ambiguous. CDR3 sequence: CASSYSFGHYGYTF. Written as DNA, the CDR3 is TGTGCCAGCAGTTACTCGTTCGGGCACTATGGCTACACCTTC.